This entry features one T cell receptor (beta chain) sequence. The sample comes from a study of blood T cell repertoires in COVID-19. Turning to the study itself: COVID-19 samples collected from the United States, Italy and Spain covered acute and convalescent phases. Sources were T cells, B-cell-depleted T cells, or PBMCs; the material itself was cDNA or gDNA.

Germline-derived CDR1 and CDR2 are SGDLS and YYNGEE. After removal of 2 bases from V and 8 bases from J, the junction contained 8 bases not matched to a gene. The CDR3 is made up of 14 amino acids. As originally analysed: Amplification of reference gene primers provided the estimated nucleated cell counts. TCRdb keeps only in-frame clones here, not all; method: immunoSEQ multiplex PCR. That table gives V, J and clone size, and the DNA gave D and trimming. The top ten clones hold 2.2% of a sample with 40,000 to 55,000 clones, more than 70% of them seen once. This chain joins TRBV9 and TRBJ1-2; 8 positions agree with TRBD1. The sequence derives from a human donor in a cohort sampled during active COVID-19. Input material: peripheral blood. CDR3 sequence reads: CASSVGQGASGYTF. The CDR3 coding sequence is TGTGCCAGCAGCGTTGGCCAGGGGGCCAGCGGCTACACCTTC.